This T cell receptor beta chain is drawn from a study of cytotoxic CD8 clonotypes in ibrutinib-treated CLL. Study-level findings and limits: Baseline-level clonality went beyond age-matched healthy donors and moved in step with circulating CD8+ T-cell counts. Public clonotypes were rare and shrank or held steady on treatment.

Clones were read by immunoSEQ multiplex PCR, and TCRdb kept only the in-frame ones, dropping some. The sample carries roughly 150,000 clones, about 80% recorded once. As regards this clone: The antigen remains unidentified.

Cryopreserved PBMCs supplied about 2 micrograms of genomic DNA for TCR beta libraries. V lost 0 bases and J lost 1; bases outside the gene matches: 14. The CDR3 spans 21 residues. Germline V gene lookup returns CDR1 LGHNA and CDR2 YSLEER. The clonotype was recovered from a human donor with chronic lymphocytic leukemia. The V and J genes are TRBV4-3 and TRBJ2-3, with TRBD2 matching 12 bases. The sample in question was PBMCs, obtained after 12 months of ibrutinib treatment. CDR3 nucleotide sequence: TGCGCCAGCAGCCAAGATCTAACTAGCGGGAGGATTAATCAGCGCACAGATACGCAGTATTTT. Amino acids: CASSQDLTSGRINQRTDTQYF.